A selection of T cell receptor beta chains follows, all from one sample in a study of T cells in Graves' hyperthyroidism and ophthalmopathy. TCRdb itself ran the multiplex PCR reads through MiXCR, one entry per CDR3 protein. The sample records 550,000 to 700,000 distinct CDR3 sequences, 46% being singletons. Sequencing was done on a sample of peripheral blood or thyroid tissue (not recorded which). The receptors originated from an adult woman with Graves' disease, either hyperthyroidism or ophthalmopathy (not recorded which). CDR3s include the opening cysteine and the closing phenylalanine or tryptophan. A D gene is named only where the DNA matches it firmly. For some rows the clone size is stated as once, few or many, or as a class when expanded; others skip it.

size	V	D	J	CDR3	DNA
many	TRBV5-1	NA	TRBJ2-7	CASSAAEYEQYF	TGCGCCAGCAGCGCCGCGGAGTACGAGCAGTACTTC
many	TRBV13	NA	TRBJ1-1	CASSLRALDLAFF	TGTGCCAGCAGCCTCCGGGCCCTCGACTTGGCTTTCTTT
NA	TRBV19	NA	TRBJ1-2	CASSPLGDSYGYTF	TGTGCCAGTAGTCCGCTGGGGGACTCCTATGGCTACACCTTC
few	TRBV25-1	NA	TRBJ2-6	CASSQNRDSGANVLTF	TGTGCCAGCAGTCAGAACAGGGACTCTGGGGCCAACGTCCTGACTTTC
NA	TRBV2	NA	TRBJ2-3	CASSVGFSDTQYF	TGTGCCAGCAGTGTCGGGTTTTCAGATACGCAGTATTTT
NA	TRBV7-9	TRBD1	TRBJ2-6	CASSPPGTGGNVLTF	TGTGCCAGCAGCCCGCCGGGAACAGGGGGCAACGTCCTGACTTTC
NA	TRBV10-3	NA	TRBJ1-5	CAISEGGVFSNQPQHF	TGTGCCATCAGTGAAGGAGGGGTTTTTAGCAATCAGCCCCAGCATTTT
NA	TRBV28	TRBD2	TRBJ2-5	CASMGTSGQETQYF	TGTGCCAGCATGGGTACTAGCGGCCAAGAGACCCAGTACTTC
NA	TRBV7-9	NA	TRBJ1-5	CANEWGILHQPQHF	TGTGCTAACGAATGGGGGATTTTGCATCAGCCCCAGCATTTT
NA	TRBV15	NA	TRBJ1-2	CATSRGGGYGYTF	TGTGCCACCAGCAGAGGAGGGGGCTATGGCTACACCTTC
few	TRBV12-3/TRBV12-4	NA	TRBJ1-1	CASSLASMNTEAFF	TGTGCCAGCAGTTTAGCCAGTATGAACACTGAAGCTTTCTTT
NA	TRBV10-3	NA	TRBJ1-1	CAISGPEGTEAFF	TGTGCCATCTCAGGCCCCGAGGGAACTGAAGCTTTCTTT
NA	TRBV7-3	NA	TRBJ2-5	CASSLSAGTETQYF	TGTGCCAGCAGCTTATCGGCGGGCACAGAGACCCAGTACTTC
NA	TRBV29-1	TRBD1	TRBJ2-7	CSVGTDFYEQYF	TGCAGCGTGGGGACAGACTTCTACGAGCAGTACTTC
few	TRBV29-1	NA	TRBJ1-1	CSVVQTEAFF	TGCAGCGTTGTGCAAACTGAAGCTTTCTTT
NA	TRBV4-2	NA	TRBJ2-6	CASSQEGAVGANVLTF	TGTGCCAGCAGCCAAGAGGGGGCGGTTGGGGCCAACGTCCTGACTTTC
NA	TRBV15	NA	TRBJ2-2	CATSSRMVADTGELFF	TGTGCCACCAGCAGTCGCATGGTTGCAGACACCGGGGAGCTGTTTTTT
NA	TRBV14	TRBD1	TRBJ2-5	CASSEPRDSQETQYF	TGCGCCAGCAGTGAGCCAAGGGACAGCCAAGAGACCCAGTACTTC
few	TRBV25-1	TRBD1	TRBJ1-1	CASSELVSEQGAYTEAFF	TGTGCCAGCAGTGAATTAGTTTCGGAACAGGGGGCGTACACTGAAGCTTTCTTT
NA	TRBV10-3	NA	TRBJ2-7	CASSSRILGGSYEQYF	TGTGCCAGCAGTTCCCGGATTCTGGGTGGATCCTACGAGCAGTACTTC
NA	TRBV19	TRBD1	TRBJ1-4	CASSGPNRGEKLFF	TGTGCCAGTAGTGGACCAAACAGGGGTGAAAAACTGTTTTTT
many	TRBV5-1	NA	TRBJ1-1	CASSLEDVPGRGAEAFF	TGCGCCAGCAGCTTGGAAGATGTGCCCGGGCGGGGGGCTGAAGCTTTCTTT
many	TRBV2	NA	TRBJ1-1	CASSRDGDTEAFF	TGTGCCAGCAGTAGAGACGGGGACACTGAAGCTTTCTTT
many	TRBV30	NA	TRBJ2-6	CAWSGGSGANVLTF	TGTGCCTGGAGTGGAGGCTCTGGGGCCAACGTCCTGACTTTC
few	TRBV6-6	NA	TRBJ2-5	CASRRGEETQYF	TGTGCCAGCAGGAGGGGAGAAGAGACCCAGTACTTC
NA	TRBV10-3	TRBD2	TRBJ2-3	CAISPLAGAADTQYF	TGTGCCATCAGTCCCTTAGCGGGAGCGGCAGATACGCAGTATTTT
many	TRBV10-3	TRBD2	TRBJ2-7	CAISGGRALGEQYF	TGTGCCATCAGTGGCGGGAGGGCCCTGGGCGAGCAGTACTTC
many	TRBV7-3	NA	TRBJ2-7	CASSPSGWSYEQYF	TGTGCCAGCAGCCCCAGCGGCTGGTCCTACGAGCAGTACTTC
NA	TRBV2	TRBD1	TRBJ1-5	CASIGQGSNQPQHF	TGTGCCAGCATAGGACAGGGGAGCAATCAGCCCCAGCATTTT
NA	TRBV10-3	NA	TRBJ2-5	CASGFAQGMMETQYF	TGTGCCAGCGGGTTCGCCCAGGGGATGATGGAGACCCAGTACTTC
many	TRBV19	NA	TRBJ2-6	CASSIEGSGANVLTF	TGTGCCAGTAGTATAGAGGGTTCCGGGGCCAACGTCCTGACTTTC
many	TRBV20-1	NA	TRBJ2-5	CSALPGEFQETQYF	TGCAGTGCTCTGCCTGGCGAGTTCCAAGAGACCCAGTACTTC